This T cell receptor beta chain came from a study of blood T cell repertoires in COVID-19. J gave up 8 bases and V 5 bases, and 2 bases lay outside the gene matches. The CDR3 is made up of 12 amino acids. The V gene's germline CDR1 is LGHNT and CDR2 FRNRAP. Method: immunoSEQ multiplex PCR; TCRdb's copy keeps in-frame clones and lacks some. This table holds roughly 100,000 clones, about 76% found once. Input material: peripheral blood. The J gene is TRBJ2-1, the V gene TRBV12-5, with 8 bases lining up with TRBD1. The receptor's source is a woman in her 70s with acute or convalescent COVID-19. In DNA, the CDR3 is TGTGCTAGTGGTCCAGGGGGCGATGAGCAGTTCTTC. As protein: CASGPGGDEQFF.